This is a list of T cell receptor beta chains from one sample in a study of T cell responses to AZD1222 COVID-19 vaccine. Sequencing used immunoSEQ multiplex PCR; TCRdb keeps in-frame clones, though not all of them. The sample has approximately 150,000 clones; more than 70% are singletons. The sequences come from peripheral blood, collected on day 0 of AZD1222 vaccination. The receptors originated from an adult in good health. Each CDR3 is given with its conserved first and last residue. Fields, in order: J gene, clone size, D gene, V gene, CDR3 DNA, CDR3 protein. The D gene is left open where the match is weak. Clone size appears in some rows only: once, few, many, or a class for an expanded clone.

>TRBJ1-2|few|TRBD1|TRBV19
TGTGCCAGTAGTACCCGGACAGGTCTGGGCGACTATGGCTACACCTTC
CASSTRTGLGDYGYTF
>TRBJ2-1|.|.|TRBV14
TGTGCCAGCCTCTCGGGGGTGGATGAGCAGTTCTTC
CASLSGVDEQFF
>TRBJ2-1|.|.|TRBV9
TGTGCCAGCAGCGTAGCCCTTTCTGCAAACAGGGATAATGAGCAGTTCTTC
CASSVALSANRDNEQFF
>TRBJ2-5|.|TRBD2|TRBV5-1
TGCGCCAGCAGCTTGTTCGGCGGGGGAACTACCCAAGAGACCCAGTACTTC
CASSLFGGGTTQETQYF
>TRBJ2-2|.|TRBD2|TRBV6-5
TGTGCCAGCAGTCGGACTAGCGGGGTTTCCGGGGAGCTGTTTTTT
CASSRTSGVSGELFF
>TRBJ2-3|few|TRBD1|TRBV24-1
TGTGCCACCGACGGGATTCAGGGGGCGCGGGAACGAGATACGCAGTATTTT
CATDGIQGARERDTQYF
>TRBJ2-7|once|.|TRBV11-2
TGTGCCAGCAGCGGGCCTTCCTACGAGCAGTACTTC
CASSGPSYEQYF
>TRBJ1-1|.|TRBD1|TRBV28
TGTGCCAGCAGTGTCGGGACAGGGCGCTTTGAAGCTTTCTTT
CASSVGTGRFEAFF
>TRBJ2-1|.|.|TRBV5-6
TGTGCCAGCAATATAGGGGGGTGGACACTAGGGCACAATGAGCAGTTCTTC
CASNIGGWTLGHNEQFF
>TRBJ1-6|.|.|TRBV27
TGTGCCAGCAGTTTACAAAGCTCCTATAATTCACCCCTCCACTTT
CASSLQSSYNSPLHF
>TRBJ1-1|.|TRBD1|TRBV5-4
TGTGCCAGCAGCCCGTACAGGGGCCCTTCGACTGAAGCTTTCTTT
CASSPYRGPSTEAFF
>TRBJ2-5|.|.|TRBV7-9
TGTGCCAGCAGCTTAGGGGGGCACCGGGACGCAGAGACCCAGTACTTC
CASSLGGHRDAETQYF
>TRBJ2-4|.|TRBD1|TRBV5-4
TGTGCCAGCAGCTTACAGGGGGCTGGTTTTACCACCAAAAACATTCAGTACTTC
CASSLQGAGFTTKNIQYF
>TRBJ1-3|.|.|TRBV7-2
TGTGCCAGCAGCTTAGGCTCTGGAAACACCATATATTTT
CASSLGSGNTIYF
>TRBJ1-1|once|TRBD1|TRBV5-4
TGTGCCAGCAGCCCCCGGGGACAGGGGTGGAACACTGAAGCTTTCTTT
CASSPRGQGWNTEAFF
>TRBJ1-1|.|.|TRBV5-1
TGCGCCAGCAGCTTTGCGACCCCGGACACTGAAGCTTTCTTT
CASSFATPDTEAFF
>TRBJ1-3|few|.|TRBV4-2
TGTGCCAGCAGCCAAGATGCATTGGTTTTTCTGCGGGGCTCTGGAAACACCATATATTTT
CASSQDALVFLRGSGNTIYF
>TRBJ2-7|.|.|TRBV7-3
TGTGCCAGCAGCTTAACCCGAGCAGGGGAGCAGTACTTC
CASSLTRAGEQYF
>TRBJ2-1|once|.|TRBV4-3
TGCGCCAGCAGCCAAGGGCGCAGATATTACAATGAGCAGTTCTTC
CASSQGRRYYNEQFF
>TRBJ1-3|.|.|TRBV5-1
TGCGCCAGCAGCTTGGATGGAAACACCATATATTTT
CASSLDGNTIYF
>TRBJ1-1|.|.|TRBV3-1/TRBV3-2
TGTGCCAGCAGCGGCGGGTACACAGGGTTTACTGAAGCTTTCTTT
CASSGGYTGFTEAFF
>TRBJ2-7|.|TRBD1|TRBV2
TGTGCCAGCAGTGCGCAAGGGGGCCCCATCTCCTACGAGCAGTACTTC
CASSAQGGPISYEQYF
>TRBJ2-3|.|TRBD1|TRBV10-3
TGTGCCATCAGTGAGTCAGGGACAGGGGGCCGCACAGATACGCAGTATTTT
CAISESGTGGRTDTQYF
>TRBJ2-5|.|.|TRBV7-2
TGTGCCAGCAGCTTAGGAGGGGTTCAAGAGACCCAGTACTTC
CASSLGGVQETQYF
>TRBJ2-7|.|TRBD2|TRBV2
TGTGCCAGCAGTGAGGAGCGGGGGAGCTCCTACGAGCAGTACTTC
CASSEERGSSYEQYF
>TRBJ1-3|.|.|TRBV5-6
TGTGCCAGCAGCTTGAAGGGGTACTCTGGAAACACCATATATTTT
CASSLKGYSGNTIYF
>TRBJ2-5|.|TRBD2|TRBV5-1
TGCGCCAGCAGCCGGACTAGCGGGTTCCAAGAGACCCAGTACTTC
CASSRTSGFQETQYF
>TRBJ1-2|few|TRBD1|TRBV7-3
TGTGCCAGCAGCCTAGGACAGGGCAACTATGGCTACACCTTC
CASSLGQGNYGYTF
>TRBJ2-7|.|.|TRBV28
TGTGCCAGCAGTGCCGGAGGGATGCGCGAGCAGTACTTC
CASSAGGMREQYF
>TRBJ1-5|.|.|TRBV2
TGTGCCAGCAACCAAGAAGATCAGCCCCAGCATTTT
CASNQEDQPQHF
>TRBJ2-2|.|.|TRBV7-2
TGTGCCAGCAGCTCCATACCCCTAAACACCGGGGAGCTGTTTTTT
CASSSIPLNTGELFF
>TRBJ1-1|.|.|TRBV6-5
TGTGCCAGCAGAACCACAGGAGTGAACACTGAAGCTTTCTTT
CASRTTGVNTEAFF
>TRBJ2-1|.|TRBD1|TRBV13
TGTGCCAGCAGCATAAAGACAGGGCCCGGAGAGCAGTTCTTC
CASSIKTGPGEQFF
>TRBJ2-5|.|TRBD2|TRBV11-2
TGTGCCAGCAGCTTACAAGCGGGGGGGCCTGAGACCCAGTACTTC
CASSLQAGGPETQYF
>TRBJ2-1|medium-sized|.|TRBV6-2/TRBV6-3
TGTGCCAGCAGTTCTTCTCTGATAAGTATGGATGAGCAGTTCTTC
CASSSSLISMDEQFF
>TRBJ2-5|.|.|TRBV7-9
TGTGCCAGCAGCCCTGGGCAGGGGAGGACCCAGTACTTC
CASSPGQGRTQYF
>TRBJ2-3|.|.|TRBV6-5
TGTGCCAGCAGTTCCGAGTTGGTGGGGACGCAGTATTTT
CASSSELVGTQYF
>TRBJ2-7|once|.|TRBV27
TGTGCCAGCAGTCCCCGGACCACAGACAACGAGCAGTACTTC
CASSPRTTDNEQYF
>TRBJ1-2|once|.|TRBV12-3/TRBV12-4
TGTGCCAGCAGTCCCGCCCCTTATGGCTACACCTTC
CASSPAPYGYTF
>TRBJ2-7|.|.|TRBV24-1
TGTGCCACCAGTGATCGATATGGGACGGGGACCTACGAGCAGTACTTC
CATSDRYGTGTYEQYF
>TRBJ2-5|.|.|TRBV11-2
TGTGCCAGCAGCTTAGATTTGACGGGCCAAGAGACCCAGTACTTC
CASSLDLTGQETQYF
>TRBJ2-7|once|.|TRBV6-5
TGTGCCAGCAGTTACTCGAGATCCTACGAGCAGTACTTC
CASSYSRSYEQYF